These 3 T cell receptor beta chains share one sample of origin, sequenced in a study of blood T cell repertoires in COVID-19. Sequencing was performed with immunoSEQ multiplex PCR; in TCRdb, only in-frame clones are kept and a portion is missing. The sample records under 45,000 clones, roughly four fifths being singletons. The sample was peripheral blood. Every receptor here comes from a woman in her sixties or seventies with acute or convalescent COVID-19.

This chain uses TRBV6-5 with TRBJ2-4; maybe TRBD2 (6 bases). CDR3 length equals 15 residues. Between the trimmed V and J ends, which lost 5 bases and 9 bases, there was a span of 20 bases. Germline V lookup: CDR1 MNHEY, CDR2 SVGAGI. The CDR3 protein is CASSKDEGGRGIQYF. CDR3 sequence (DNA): TGTGCCAGCAGTAAGGATGAGGGCGGGCGGGGCATTCAGTACTTC.

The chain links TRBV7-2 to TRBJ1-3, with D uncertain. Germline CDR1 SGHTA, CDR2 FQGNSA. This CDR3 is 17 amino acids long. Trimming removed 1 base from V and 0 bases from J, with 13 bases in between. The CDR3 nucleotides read TGTGCCAGCAGCTTAGTCGGTGGAACAGCCTCTGGAAACACCATATATTTT. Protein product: CASSLVGGTASGNTIYF.

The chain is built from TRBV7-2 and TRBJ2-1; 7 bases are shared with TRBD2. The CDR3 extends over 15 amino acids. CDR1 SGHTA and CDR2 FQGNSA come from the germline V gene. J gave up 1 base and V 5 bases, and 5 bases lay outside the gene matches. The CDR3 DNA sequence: TGTGCCAGCAGCCAGTCTAGCGGTTCCTACAATGAGCAGTTCTTC. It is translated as CASSQSSGSYNEQFF.